One sample yielded the 9 T cell receptor beta chains listed below, sequenced in a study of OX40 agonist ivuxolimab in advanced cancers. Sequenced by immunoSEQ multiplex PCR; TCRdb stores in-frame clones only, minus some. The top ten clones hold around 4% of a sample with 87,000 or so clones, approximately 85% of them seen once. The material was CD4+ or CD8+ T cells sorted from blood, obtained in a trial of the OX40 agonist ivuxolimab. The receptors here all came from an adult with an advanced solid tumor such as melanoma, head and neck, liver or kidney cancer.

This chain joins TRBV10-1 and TRBJ1-5, with D hard to call. Germline assignment: CDR1 WNHNN and CDR2 SYGVQD (reference sequence). V gave up 4 bases and J gave up 0 bases, with 16 bases separating them. This CDR3 has 17 residues. The DNA of the CDR3 is TGCGCCAGCAGTGGACCACAAAGACAACCTAGCAATCAGCCCCAGCATTTT. Translating gives CASSGPQRQPSNQPQHF.

The genes are TRBV4-2 and TRBJ2-5; TRBD2 agrees at 8 bases. The J call is doubtful: the DNA matches TRBJ2-7 better. Per germline, CDR1 LGHNA and CDR2 YNFKEQ. This CDR3 has 17 amino acids. This chain's CDR3 is CASSQDWGAGESYEQYF. The CDR3 DNA follows: TGTGCCAGCAGCCAAGACTGGGGAGCGGGAGAATCCTACGAGCAGTACTTC.

The rearrangement links TRBV4-2 to TRBJ1-4; TRBD1 matches 10 bases. Germline V gene lookup returns CDR1 LGHNA and CDR2 YNFKEQ. The CDR3 is 15 amino acids. With 0 bases clipped from V and 6 bases from J, the junction kept 1 base outside the gene matches. CDR3 amino acids: CASSQEGTGDEKLFF. CDR3 in DNA: TGTGCCAGCAGCCAAGAGGGGACAGGGGATGAAAAACTGTTTTTT.

This clone was detected a few times. CDR3 residues: CASLRENTDTQYF. The CDR3 bases are TGCGCCAGCTTGCGGGAGAACACAGATACGCAGTATTTT. V gene TRBV5-1 combines with J gene TRBJ2-3; 7 bases agree with TRBD2. Germline trimming cut 7 bases from V and 2 bases from J; bases unmatched to any gene: 4. Germline values: CDR1 SGHRS, CDR2 YFSETQ. The CDR3 contains 13 residues.

The rearrangement links TRBV5-4 to TRBJ1-1, with D hard to call. The V end lost 6 bases, the J end lost 0 bases, and 15 bases lay between the germline ends. There are 15 residues in the CDR3. Per the germline V gene, CDR1 is SGHNT and CDR2 is YYREEE (reference sequence). The CDR3 DNA reads TGTGCCAGCAAGCTTGCATCGGGGTTGAACACTGAAGCTTTCTTT. Translation gives CASKLASGLNTEAFF.

This chain uses TRBV5-1 with TRBJ2-7; D could derive from TRBD1 or TRBD2 (5 bases each). The CDR3 spans 13 residues. V lost 3 bases to trimming and J lost 5 bases, with 12 bases between them. The germline CDR1 and CDR2 sequences are SGHRS and YFSETQ. The CDR3 DNA follows: TGCGCCAGCAGCTCCGGGGCCGACCACGAGCAGTACTTC. The encoded protein is CASSSGADHEQYF.

The rearrangement joins TRBV4-1 to TRBJ1-2, with 9 bases aligning to TRBD1. The CDR3 is made up of 14 amino acids. CDR1 MGHRA and CDR2 YSYEKL come from the germline V gene. Germline trimming cut 2 bases from V and 9 bases from J; bases unmatched to any gene: 7. CDR3 amino acids: CASSQPGTGTRYTF. The CDR3, as DNA: TGCGCCAGCAGCCAACCCGGGACAGGGACGCGCTACACCTTC.

J is TRBJ2-2 and V is TRBV28; possibly TRBD2 for D (6 bases). The CDR3 loop spans 14 amino acids. V lost 4 bases, J lost 6 bases, and 12 bases lay in between. CDR1 and CDR2 from the germline V gene are MDHEN and SYDVKM. CDR3 sequence reads: CASSSYGGAGELFF. The CDR3 DNA sequence: TGTGCCAGCAGTTCCTATGGAGGGGCCGGGGAGCTGTTTTTT.

This clone was found a few times. This chain joins TRBV5-1 and TRBJ2-7; D uncertain. The CDR3 loop spans 14 amino acids. The V gene lost 3 bases and the J gene lost 4 bases, with 14 bases spanning the gap. The germline V gene encodes CDR1 SGHRS and CDR2 YFSETQ. The CDR3 bases are TGCGCCAGCAGCTATCGGGTCGATAGTTACGAGCAGTACTTC. It translates to CASSYRVDSYEQYF.